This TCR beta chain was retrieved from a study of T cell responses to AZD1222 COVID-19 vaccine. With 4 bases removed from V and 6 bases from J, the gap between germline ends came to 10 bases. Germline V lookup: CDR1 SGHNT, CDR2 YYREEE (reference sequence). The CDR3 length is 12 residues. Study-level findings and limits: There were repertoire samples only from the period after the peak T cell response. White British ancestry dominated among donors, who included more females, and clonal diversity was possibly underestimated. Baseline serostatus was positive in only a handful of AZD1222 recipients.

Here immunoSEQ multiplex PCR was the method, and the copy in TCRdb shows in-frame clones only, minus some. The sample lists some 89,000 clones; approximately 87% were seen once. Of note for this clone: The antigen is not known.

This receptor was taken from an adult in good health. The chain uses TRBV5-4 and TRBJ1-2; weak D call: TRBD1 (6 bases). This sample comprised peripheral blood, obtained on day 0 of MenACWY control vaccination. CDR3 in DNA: TGTGCCAGCAGCCTCAGGGGCAATGGCTACACCTTC. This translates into CASSLRGNGYTF.